Listed below are T cell receptor beta chains from one sample, sequenced in a study of control samples from healthy donors and cancer patients. Produced via immunoSEQ multiplex PCR; TCRdb's table is partial and in-frame only. The sample lists fewer than 95,000 clones; 70% to 90% were seen once. Sample: blood. The receptors shown here come from a man aged 25 to 40 in good health. Both conserved end residues are part of each CDR3. Fields, in order: D gene, J gene, clone size, V gene, CDR3 protein, CDR3 DNA. The D gene is left open where the match is weak. A clone size is listed for some rows: how often the clone was seen (once, few, many), or a class if it is expanded.

>-|TRBJ2-3|-|TRBV28
CASSPRRAASTDTQYF
TGTGCCAGCAGTCCGCGCAGGGCTGCTAGCACAGATACGCAGTATTTT
>TRBD2|TRBJ2-3|-|TRBV27
CASGIQGLAGNTDTQYF
TGTGCCAGCGGAATTCAAGGACTAGCGGGCAACACAGATACGCAGTATTTT
>TRBD1|TRBJ1-2|-|TRBV7-2
CASSQPWTGNGYTF
TGTGCCAGCAGCCAACCTTGGACAGGGAATGGCTACACCTTC
>-|TRBJ2-2|-|TRBV7-9
CASSLGGSGELFF
TGTGCCAGCAGCTTAGGAGGTTCCGGGGAGCTGTTTTTT
>-|TRBJ2-7|-|TRBV5-1
CASSLDVSSYEQYF
TGCGCCAGCAGCTTGGATGTCAGCTCCTACGAGCAGTACTTC
>-|TRBJ1-2|-|TRBV28
CASREGTVYGYTF
TGTGCCAGCAGGGAAGGGACCGTCTATGGCTACACCTTC
>-|TRBJ2-7|few|TRBV9
CASSVGPSGVVDEQYF
TGTGCCAGCAGCGTAGGTCCCTCAGGGGTGGTCGACGAGCAGTACTTC
>-|TRBJ1-4|-|TRBV2
CASSPRAGMVVKLFF
TGTGCCAGCAGTCCCCGTGCAGGGATGGTAGTAAAACTGTTTTTT
>TRBD1|TRBJ1-5|-|TRBV18
CASSRTGGSNQPQHF
TGTGCCAGCTCCAGGACAGGGGGAAGTAATCAGCCCCAGCATTTT
>-|TRBJ2-7|-|TRBV7-9
CASSLGGREQYF
TGTGCCAGCAGCTTAGGGGGACGCGAGCAGTACTTC
>-|TRBJ1-4|-|TRBV2
CASSGLRVDNEKLFF
TGTGCCAGCAGTGGGCTCCGGGTCGATAATGAAAAACTGTTTTTT
>TRBD1|TRBJ1-2|-|TRBV6-1
CASSKDRGGANYGYTF
TGTGCCAGCAGTAAAGACAGGGGAGGCGCTAACTATGGCTACACCTTC